The T cell receptor beta chain under discussion was sequenced for a study of breast tumors, draining lymph nodes, adjacent tissues (dated by TCRdb to about 2016). Context from the whole study: In breast cancer patients, the study compared the TCR beta repertoires of tumor, adjacent nontumor tissue and axillary lymph nodes. The study aimed to assess the relationships and possible T-cell exchange between tumor, surrounding tissue and draining lymph node repertoires in human breast cancer.

V loses 3 bases of germline sequence and J loses 5 bases, and the interval between the two ends is 15 bases. In the germline V gene, CDR1 corresponds to SGDLS and CDR2 to YYNGEE. The cysteine opens and the phenylalanine closes a CDR3 of 15 amino acids. Just CDR3 DNA is preserved here, 45 bases in frame from base 1. Data came from an Illumina HiSeq 2000. TCR beta chain libraries were generated through multiplex PCR amplification. The amplified TCR beta chain products were analyzed by high-throughput sequencing. TCRdb cleaned the public reads at Q25 with fastp, built clones with MiXCR and kept in-frame beta chains. Each entry is one CDR3 protein sequence, shown with its most common DNA and genes. The sample table records tens of thousands of distinct CDR3 sequences; approximately 57% of these occur just once. The ten largest clonotypes hold roughly a fifth of the sample. Comment on this clonotype: What this receptor recognizes is not known. No base qualities exist here, and no much larger clone lies one base off it.

Results the study describes overall, beyond this receptor: In luminal-like breast cancer, tumor and nontumor tissue repertoires resembled each other significantly more than in basal-like breast cancer. Tumors showed preferential V and J gene usage, and their T-cell repertoire diversity fell below that of lymph nodes yet above that of nontumor tissue. A scenario in which most tumor T cells derive from the lymph node and then expand within tumor tissue was judged to be consistent with the data. Rather than being directly demonstrated, the conclusion that tumor T cells originate in lymph nodes was presented as consistent with a hypothesis.

The chain was built from TRBV9 and TRBJ2-1, with the D segment possibly TRBD1 or TRBD2, each aligning over 5 bases. The TCR sequence derives from a female donor with breast cancer. Some clones in this sample may be carry-over from other donors' samples. The sample consisted of breast tumor tissue. The DNA is as follows: TGTGCCAGCAGCGGGGATGGGGACGTAGACAATGAGCAGTTCTTC. Translated, it reads CASSGDGDVDNEQFF.